The following is a TCR beta chain sequence with its context. Germline V CDR1 and CDR2: LNHDA, SQIVND (reference sequence). This CDR3 comprises 14 residues. Deletions cut 8 bases from V and 5 bases from J, with 18 bases between. TCRdb's copy holds only in-frame clones and misses some; the assay was immunoSEQ multiplex PCR. Found here are about 40,000 clones, approximately 88% of them singletons; the top ten hold around 2.9%. These data belong to a study of T cells in localized non-small cell lung cancer. The J gene is TRBJ1-2, the V gene TRBV19; D not certain. Sequencing used peripheral blood, obtained before any cancer treatment. The receptor comes from a woman between 40 and 69 years old with stage I lung adenocarcinoma. CDR3 nucleotide sequence: TGTGCCAGTCGGTCCAAGGAACAGCTTTATGGCTACACCTTC. Translation gives CASRSKEQLYGYTF.